Presented here are 9 T cell receptor beta chains from one specimen sequenced in a study of identical twins listed by TCRdb under 2016. Libraries were made using 5' RACE. The sequencer was an Illumina HiSeq 2000. TCRdb reworked the public reads: Q25 trimming with fastp, MiXCR clone assembly, productive beta chains retained. Each entry is one CDR3 protein sequence, shown with its most common DNA and genes. This sample gives 700,000 or so distinct CDR3 sequences in total; approximately 21% of them show up just once. The ten largest clones represent roughly 4% of the sample. The sample was also linked to a second study, of T cells expressing NK-cell markers.

The sequenced material came from PBMCs. The receptor source for this set is a woman aged 18-29 years in good health.

This clonotype occurred many times. The rearrangement joins TRBV12-3 or TRBV12-4 to TRBJ1-1; D ambiguous. Deletions cut 7 bases from V and 3 bases from J, with 15 bases between. The CDR3 is made up of 14 amino acids. The CDR3 DNA reads as TGTGCCAGCACCCCCAGGTGGGGTGACACTGAAGCTTTCTTT. Translation gives CASTPRWGDTEAFF.

This sequence joins TRBV4-3 and TRBJ2-7; D is undetermined. There are 16 residues in the CDR3. From germline, CDR1 is LGHNA and CDR2 YSLEER. Trimming shortened V by 0 bases and J by 0 bases, and 12 bases separated the two germline ends. The CDR3 coding sequence is TGCGCCAGCAGCCAAGATCTCGGCCTTAGCTCCTACGAGCAGTACTTC. Protein product: CASSQDLGLSSYEQYF.

This clonotype was seen a handful of times. The genes are TRBV5-5 and TRBJ2-1; 11 bases map to TRBD2. The J segment lost 9 bases and the V segment lost 4 bases, leaving 9 bases of the junction unmatched. There are 15 residues in the CDR3. The germline V gene encodes CDR1 SGHKS and CDR2 YYEKEE (reference sequence). The CDR3: CASSLGTSGRSEQFF. The CDR3 nucleotides are TGTGCCAGCAGCCTTGGGACTAGCGGTAGAAGTGAGCAGTTCTTC.

On this clonotype: One end of the junction is discordant with germline, which a read error may explain. This chain links TRBV20-1 with TRBJ1-2; TRBD1 agrees at 7 bases. Germline values: CDR1 DFQATT, CDR2 SNEGSKA (reference sequence). The CDR3 is made up of 12 amino acids. CDR3 in DNA: TGCAGTGCTAGCCACGGCGACAGGGCCGCCGCCTTC. This encodes CSASHGDRAAAF.

The V and J genes are TRBV11-2 and TRBJ2-3, with D unresolved. Germline assignment: CDR1 SGHAT and CDR2 FQNNGV. CDR3 length equals 12 residues. Trimming removed 1 base at V and 7 bases at J, with 6 bases between. CDR3 sequence reads: CASSLAPYTQYF. The CDR3 bases are TGTGCCAGCAGCTTAGCCCCGTATACGCAGTATTTT.

This clonotype was observed at least ten times. This sequence joins TRBV12-3 or TRBV12-4 and TRBJ1-1; D is unclear. Deletions cut 8 bases from V and 8 bases from J, with 9 bases between. The CDR3 sequence is 10 residues long. Here the CDR3 reads CASSGSEAFF. The CDR3 coding sequence is TGTGCCAGCTCCGGCAGCGAAGCTTTCTTT.

This clonotype occurred a few times. This chain links TRBV12-3 or TRBV12-4 with TRBJ1-3, with D uncertain. The CDR3 contains 14 residues. Trimming shortened V by 3 bases and J by 6 bases, and 12 bases separated the two germline ends. The CDR3 bases are TGTGCCAGCAGTTTCGGGGTAGCCACAAACACCATATATTTT. Protein product: CASSFGVATNTIYF.

In its sample, this clonotype was seen a few times. The chain couples TRBV5-5 to TRBJ2-5, with 15 bases identical to TRBD2. Trimming cost V 4 bases and J 7 bases; bases outside gene matches: 2. The CDR3 sequence is 14 residues long. The germline gives CDR1 SGHKS, CDR2 YYEKEE (reference sequence). This CDR3 is CASSPGLAGGTQYF. In DNA, the CDR3 is TGTGCCAGCAGCCCGGGACTAGCGGGAGGGACCCAGTACTTC.

The chain carries TRBV6-1 and TRBJ1-1, with D tentatively TRBD1 (6 bases). The germline V gene has CDR1 MNHNS and CDR2 SASEGT. Trimming cost V 7 bases and J 10 bases, with 19 bases left between them. The CDR3 is 13 amino acids. The CDR3 DNA sequence: TGTGCCAGCACTCCAACAGGGCAAGGGGGAGCTTTCTTT. It encodes CASTPTGQGGAFF.